The 29 T cell receptor beta chains listed next were all sequenced from one sample in a study of identifying expanded T cells in peripheral blood (dated by TCRdb to about 2019). The library relied on the immunoSEQ multiplex PCR assay. TCRdb limited this immuneACCESS table to in-frame rearrangements with V and J called. A share of clones is missing; checked studies link under half to unresolved V genes, and the rest is unexplained. Recorded for this sample are roughly 100,000 clones; approximately 89% of them occurred a single time. The ten largest clonotypes hold 12% to 15% of the sample. The sequenced sample consisted of blood. The receptor set was obtained from a person aged 18 to 75 in good health.

This chain joins TRBV11-2 and TRBJ2-3; D gene unclear. This CDR3 is 15 amino acids long. Germline-derived CDR1 and CDR2 are SGHAT and FQNNGV. V was trimmed by 2 bases and J by 2 bases, leaving 11 bases between them. The CDR3 sequence: CASSLILTLTDTQYF. CDR3 sequence (DNA): TGTGCCAGCAGCTTAATACTGACACTCACAGATACGCAGTATTTT.

V is TRBV5-4 and J is TRBJ1-5; weak D call: TRBD1 (5 bases). Trimming took off 2 bases at V and 6 bases at J, with 12 bases between the two ends. CDR1 and CDR2 (germline): SGHNT, YYREEE (reference sequence). There are 14 residues in the CDR3. The DNA for the CDR3 is TGTGCCAGCAGCTTTGGGGGGACGGGTCAGCCCCAGCATTTT. Residues: CASSFGGTGQPQHF. Looking up the rest from reference TRBV5-4 and TRBJ1-5 gives the full variable domain: ETGVTQSPTHLIKTRGQQVTLRCSSQSGHNTVSWYQQALGQGPQFIFQYYREEENGRGNFPPRFSGLQFPNYSSELNVNALELDDSALYLCASSFGGTGQPQHFGDGTRLSIL.

The rearrangement joins TRBV6-5 to TRBJ2-7, with 11 nucleotides matching TRBD1. There are 14 residues in the CDR3. Germline V gene lookup returns CDR1 MNHEY and CDR2 SVGAGI. V was clipped by 6 bases and J by 0 bases; unmatched bases: 1. This CDR3 reads CASRGQGGSYEQYF. The CDR3 region has the DNA TGTGCCAGCAGGGGACAGGGGGGCTCCTACGAGCAGTACTTC.

The chain combines TRBV28 with TRBJ2-2; maybe TRBD2 (6 bases). The CDR3 loop spans 16 amino acids. Between the trimmed V and J ends, which lost 4 bases and 0 bases, there was a span of 12 bases. Looked up from germline, CDR1 is MDHEN and CDR2 is SYDVKM. The CDR3, as DNA: TGTGCCAGCAGTTGGGGACTTAACGCGAACACCGGGGAGCTGTTTTTT. Translation: CASSWGLNANTGELFF.

The chain is built from TRBV10-1 and TRBJ1-3; D not resolved. V was shortened by 4 bases and J by 0 bases, with 7 bases between the two germline ends. Germline CDR1 WNHNN, CDR2 SYGVQD (reference sequence). The CDR3 spans 14 residues. For the CDR3, the DNA is TGCGCCAGCAGTGCACAAGACTCTGGAAACACCATATATTTT. This gives the protein CASSAQDSGNTIYF.

This chain joins TRBV6-1 and TRBJ1-6, with D perhaps TRBD1 (5 bases). Germline V CDR1 and CDR2: MNHNS, SASEGT. The V and J ends lost 11 bases and 0 bases respectively, with 14 bases between them. The CDR3 loop spans 15 amino acids. CDR3 protein: CAAPGGSSYNSPLHF. DNA for the CDR3: TGTGCCGCCCCGGGGGGAAGCTCCTATAATTCACCCCTCCACTTT.

The genes are TRBV9 and TRBJ2-2, with D perhaps matching TRBD1 (5 bases). The V gene lost 0 bases and the J gene lost 4 bases, with 13 bases spanning the gap. The CDR3 runs 16 residues. CDR1 and CDR2 (germline): SGDLS, YYNGEE. The CDR3, as DNA: TGTGCCAGCAGCGTAGGTCCAGGGAAAACCACCGGGGAGCTGTTTTTT. This encodes CASSVGPGKTTGELFF.

This chain uses TRBV30 with TRBJ1-2; D is uncertain. The CDR3 runs 12 residues. The V end lost 1 base, the J end lost 3 bases, and 6 bases lay between the germline ends. CDR1 GTSNPN and CDR2 SVGIG come from the germline V gene (reference sequence). CDR3 protein: CAWSDGYYGYTF. The DNA of the CDR3 is TGTGCCTGGAGTGACGGGTACTATGGCTACACCTTC.

The chain couples TRBV6-4 to TRBJ2-5; D may match TRBD1 or TRBD2 (5 bases each). The CDR3 is made up of 15 amino acids. CDR1 and CDR2 (germline): MRHNA, SNTAGT. Trimming removed 7 bases at V and 2 bases at J, with 17 bases between. The CDR3 sequence is CASMGIRGAQETQYF. The CDR3 nucleotides are TGTGCCAGCATGGGAATAAGAGGGGCTCAAGAGACCCAGTACTTC.

The chain has TRBV5-1 and TRBJ2-1; a possible D gene is TRBD1 (6 bases). CDR3 length: 15 residues. Trimming removed 4 bases at V and 5 bases at J, with 16 bases between. CDR1 is SGHRS, CDR2 YFSETQ, per germline. The CDR3 is CASSLDTGHHNEQFF. The CDR3 DNA reads as TGCGCCAGCAGCCTTGATACGGGACACCACAATGAGCAGTTCTTC. The full variable domain, its missing parts supplied by reference TRBV5-1 and TRBJ2-1, is KAGVTQTPRYLIKTRGQQVTLSCSPISGHRSVSWYQQTPGQGLQFLFEYFSETQRNKGNFPGRFSGRQFSNSRSEMNVSTLELGDSALYLCASSLDTGHHNEQFFGPGTRLTVL.

The chain uses TRBV4-3 and TRBJ2-7; D gene uncertain. The CDR3 has 13 amino acids. From germline, CDR1 is LGHNA and CDR2 YSLEER. V gave up 1 base and J gave up 4 bases, with 8 bases separating them. The CDR3 loop is CASSQGQHYEQYF. The CDR3 DNA is TGCGCCAGCAGCCAAGGGCAGCATTACGAGCAGTACTTC.

The chain joins TRBV7-9 to TRBJ2-7; D possibly corresponds to TRBD2 (5 bases). Per the germline V gene, CDR1 is SEHNR and CDR2 is FQNEAQ (reference sequence). V lost 2 bases, J lost 0 bases, and 14 bases lay in between. The CDR3 contains 16 residues. The chain's CDR3 is CASSLSYGLPSYEQYF. In DNA, the CDR3 is TGTGCCAGCAGCTTAAGTTACGGACTTCCCTCCTACGAGCAGTACTTC.

The chain combines TRBV5-4 with TRBJ2-3, with D maybe TRBD2 (6 bases). V was shortened by 0 bases and J by 0 bases, with 14 bases between the two germline ends. This CDR3 comprises 17 residues. CDR1 is SGHNT, CDR2 YYREEE, per germline (reference sequence). This CDR3 is CASSLDWLAASTDTQYF. The CDR3 DNA reads TGTGCCAGCAGCTTGGATTGGTTAGCGGCTAGCACAGATACGCAGTATTTT.

The chain couples TRBV5-1 to TRBJ1-1; possibly TRBD1 for D (6 bases). This CDR3 has 13 amino acids. V lost 5 bases to trimming and J lost 4 bases, with 12 bases between them. Per germline, CDR1 SGHRS and CDR2 YFSETQ. In DNA form, the CDR3 reads TGCGCCAGCAGATCTCAGGGGTTCACTGAAGCTTTCTTT. Encoded protein: CASRSQGFTEAFF.

The chain carries TRBV9 and TRBJ1-1, with TRBD1 matching over 7 bases. Germline V CDR1 and CDR2: SGDLS, YYNGEE. The ends lost 3 bases at V and 3 bases at J; junction bases unmatched: 5. CDR3 length equals 14 residues. The DNA for the CDR3 is TGTGCCAGCAGCGGGGGACAGCGAGACACTGAAGCTTTCTTT. Its protein is CASSGGQRDTEAFF.

A single count supports this clone. The chain links TRBV29-1 to TRBJ2-7; 10 bases line up with TRBD2. The CDR3 runs to 15 residues. The V gene end was trimmed by 4 bases and the J gene end by 2 bases; junction bases not matched to a gene: 8. Germline CDR1 SQVTM, CDR2 ANQGSEA. CDR3 sequence reads: CSVAKGAGGTYEQYF. The CDR3 region has the DNA TGCAGCGTTGCCAAAGGAGCGGGAGGGACCTACGAGCAGTACTTC.

The CDR3: CASSYGTSVITEAFF. CDR3 sequence (DNA): TGTGCCAGCAGCTACGGGACATCGGTGATCACTGAAGCTTTCTTT. This chain links TRBV7-3 with TRBJ1-1, with D tentatively TRBD1 (6 bases). The CDR3 contains 15 residues. V lost 4 bases to trimming and J lost 4 bases, with 16 bases between them. The germline gives CDR1 SGHTA, CDR2 FQGTGA.

As for this clone: With a far larger clone one base away, a read error is the likely cause. The sample holds other DNA sequences that translate to the same CDR3. The chain couples TRBV5-1 to TRBJ2-7; D is possibly TRBD2 (6 bases). The CDR3 is 13 amino acids. V was shortened by 0 bases and J by 3 bases, with 7 bases between the two germline ends. Germline V CDR1 and CDR2: SGHRS, YFSETQ. The CDR3 region is CASSLGDFYEQYF. CDR3 coding DNA: TGCGCCAGCAGCTTGGGGGACTTCTACGAGCAGTACTTC.

This clone is a singleton in its sample. The V and J genes are TRBV2 and TRBJ2-1, with D possibly matching TRBD2 (5 bases). The CDR3 spans 13 residues. Germline assignment: CDR1 SNHLY and CDR2 FYNNEI. The V end was cut by 5 bases, the J end by 6 bases, with 11 bases between. The DNA of the CDR3 is TGTGCCAGCAGTTCGGGATCGTCCAATGAGCAGTTCTTC. It translates to CASSSGSSNEQFF.

V and J are TRBV18 and TRBJ2-3; D might be TRBD2 (6 bases). CDR3 length: 15 residues. Germline assignment: CDR1 KGHSH and CDR2 LQKENI. V lost 2 bases, J lost 0 bases, and 9 bases lay in between. In DNA, the CDR3 is TGTGCCAGCTCACCATCCGGGACTAGCACAGATACGCAGTATTTT. It is translated as CASSPSGTSTDTQYF.

The rearrangement links TRBV5-1 to TRBJ2-2; D not certain. Trimming cost V 0 bases and J 0 bases, with 9 bases left between them. Germline CDR1 is SGHRS and CDR2 is YFSETQ. The CDR3 length is 16 residues. CDR3 residues: CASSLEAVTNTGELFF. The CDR3 DNA reads as TGCGCCAGCAGCTTGGAGGCAGTCACGAACACCGGGGAGCTGTTTTTT.

In its sample, this clone was seen a few times. The chain links TRBV28 to TRBJ1-4, with D unresolved. Germline V gene data show CDR1 as MDHEN and CDR2 as SYDVKM. This CDR3 region has 15 residues. Deletions cut 5 bases from V and 5 bases from J, with 15 bases between. CDR3: CASSAPRLRNEKLFF. The CDR3 DNA sequence: TGTGCCAGCAGTGCCCCCCGGCTTAGAAATGAAAAACTGTTTTTT. Based on the CDR3 plus reference TRBV28 and TRBJ1-4, the full variable domain is DVKVTQSSRYLVKRTGEKVFLECVQDMDHENMFWYRQDPGLGLRLIYFSYDVKMKEKGDIPEGYSVSREKKERFSLILESASTNQTSMYLCASSAPRLRNEKLFFGSGTQLSVL.

This chain joins TRBV14 and TRBJ2-1; D is perhaps TRBD2 (5 bases). With 1 base removed from V and 10 bases from J, the gap between germline ends came to 5 bases. Germline assignment: CDR1 SGHDN and CDR2 FVKESK. The CDR3 totals 11 residues. The CDR3 spells CASSQGLEQFF. CDR3 sequence (DNA): TGTGCCAGCAGCCAAGGACTAGAGCAGTTCTTC.

The CDR3 loop reads CASSESFSETQYF. The CDR3 DNA is TGCGCCAGCAGTGAGAGTTTTTCGGAGACCCAGTACTTC. The rearrangement joins TRBV10-1 to TRBJ2-5, with D hard to call. This CDR3 is built from 13 residues. V lost 2 bases and J lost 5, with 9 bases in between. The germline V gene has CDR1 WNHNN and CDR2 SYGVQD (reference sequence).

The chain recombines TRBV7-9 with TRBJ1-5, with D hard to call. The length of the CDR3 is 13 residues. CDR1 and CDR2 from the germline V gene are SEHNR and FQNEAQ (reference sequence). V lost 3 bases and J 3 bases, leaving 6 bases between the germline ends. The CDR3 DNA reads as TGTGCCAGCAGCTTTGGGTCCAATCAGCCCCAGCATTTT. Translation gives CASSFGSNQPQHF. Supplemented by reference TRBV7-9 and TRBJ1-5, the full variable domain reads DTGVSQNPRHKITKRGQNVTFRCDPISEHNRLYWYRQTLGQGPEFLTYFQNEAQLEKSRLLSDRFSAERPKGSFSTLEIQRTEQGDSAMYLCASSFGSNQPQHFGDGTRLSIL.

The chain has TRBV5-8 and TRBJ1-5; 7 positions match TRBD1. The germline V gene encodes CDR1 SGHTS and CDR2 YDEGEE. J gave up 8 bases and V 4 bases, and 9 bases lay outside the gene matches. The CDR3 runs 14 residues. CDR3 in DNA: TGTGCCAGCAGCCAGGGGGAGGGTTTTAAGCCCCAGCATTTT. It yields the protein CASSQGEGFKPQHF. The whole variable domain, filled in from reference TRBV5-8 and TRBJ1-5, reads EAGVTQSPTHLIKTRGQQATLRCSPISGHTSVYWYQQALGLGLQFLLWYDEGEERNRGNFPPRFSGRQFPNYSSELNVNALELEDSALYLCASSQGEGFKPQHFGDGTRLSIL.

This clone was detected a few times. The chain employs TRBV5-6 and TRBJ2-1, with D unclear. Trimming cost V 0 bases and J 0 bases, with 13 bases left between them. This CDR3 contains 17 residues. The germline gives CDR1 SGHDT, CDR2 YYEEEE. The CDR3 DNA follows: TGTGCCAGCAGCTTGGCCAATCGGCGGCTCTCCTACAATGAGCAGTTCTTC. Translating it yields CASSLANRRLSYNEQFF.

V usage is TRBV28 and J usage is TRBJ1-1, with D possibly TRBD1 on 5 matching bases. Germline CDR1 is MDHEN and CDR2 is SYDVKM. The CDR3 is made up of 13 amino acids. The V and J ends lost 5 bases and 11 bases respectively, with 18 bases between them. The CDR3 loop is CASSGGGRDLAFF. The CDR3 bases are TGTGCCAGCAGTGGGGGGGGAAGGGATTTGGCTTTCTTT.

The chain joins TRBV4-2 to TRBJ2-3, with D possibly being TRBD2 (6 bases). The V gene lost 4 bases and the J gene lost 5 bases, with 16 bases spanning the gap. The CDR3 spans 15 residues. CDR1 is LGHNA, CDR2 YNFKEQ, per germline. The CDR3 DNA sequence: TGTGCCAGCAGCCCCCCCGCGGGAATGGGAGATACGCAGTATTTT. Protein sequence: CASSPPAGMGDTQYF.